These 21 T cell receptor beta chains originate from one sample sequenced in a study of CXCR3-negative and CXCR3-positive naive CD8 T cells. Study outcomes and limitations: Hydrophobicity of TRB CDR3s was greater in CXCR3-positive naive cells than in CXCR3-negative naive cells.

The method, 5' RACE with UMI labels, was used to prepare the TRB cDNA libraries. With the 5' RACE reads reprocessed, TCRdb shows one record per CDR3 protein and no DNA. Listed are over 55,000 distinct CDR3 sequences; 0.5% to 0.55% falls within the top ten. These receptors are not linked to any known antigen. Sequenced material: naive CXCR3+ CD8+ T cells from blood. The subset is: CD45RO-CCR7+CD27+CD95- naive CD8+ T cells expressing CXCR3 (TNR3+). These receptors were taken from a human donor in good health. Some clones in this sample may be carry-over from other donors' samples.

The chain recombines TRBV6-2 or TRBV6-3 with TRBJ2-3; TCRdb calls TRBD2, which cannot be checked without DNA. Germline assignment: CDR1 MNHEY and CDR2 SVGEGT. This CDR3 spans 16 amino acids. The CDR3 loop reads CASPLRERGGMYTQYF.

The chain recombines TRBV21-1 with TRBJ2-2; TCRdb's D gene call, TRBD1, goes unchecked for lack of DNA. TRBV21-1 is a listed pseudogene. This CDR3 has 13 amino acids. This chain's CDR3 is CVTGKGNTGELFF.

CDR3 amino acids: CASTTGWGTGELFF. The chain carries TRBV6-5 and TRBJ2-2; TCRdb's assignment of TRBD1 cannot be checked, as there is no DNA. Germline assignment: CDR1 MNHEY and CDR2 SVGAGI. The CDR3 extends over 14 amino acids.

The chain is built from TRBV7-9 and TRBJ1-4; TCRdb designates TRBD1, a call that cannot be tested without DNA. This CDR3 spans 14 amino acids. Germline CDR1 is SEHNR and CDR2 is FQNEAQ (reference sequence). CDR3 residues: CASSFTGLSEKLFF.

The chain is built from TRBV6-5 and TRBJ2-3; TCRdb's D call of TRBD2 is untestable without DNA. The CDR3 extends over 15 amino acids. The germline gives CDR1 MNHEY, CDR2 SVGAGI. CDR3 protein: CASSYKDSSTDTQYF.

V and J are TRBV5-5 and TRBJ2-4; TCRdb outputs TRBD1, but without DNA this stays unchecked. Per the germline V gene, CDR1 is SGHKS and CDR2 is YYEKEE (reference sequence). This CDR3 region has 15 residues. The chain's CDR3 is CASSLGTGNKNIQYF.

The chain employs TRBV29-1 and TRBJ2-7; the TRBD2 assignment by TCRdb is unverifiable without DNA. Germline V lookup: CDR1 SQVTM, CDR2 ANQGSEA. The CDR3 runs 12 residues. Here the CDR3 reads CSVEGLFPEQYF.

Here the CDR3 reads CASSLLRDTDQPQHF. The chain has TRBV28 and TRBJ1-5; TCRdb proposes TRBD1, but this gene call is untestable without DNA. The CDR3 runs 15 residues. Germline CDR1 reads MDHEN; CDR2 reads SYDVKM. Filled out from reference TRBV28 and TRBJ1-5, the complete variable domain reads DVKVTQSSRYLVKRTGEKVFLECVQDMDHENMFWYRQDPGLGLRLIYFSYDVKMKEKGDIPEGYSVSREKKERFSLILESASTNQTSMYLCASSLLRDTDQPQHFGDGTRLSIL.

The genes are TRBV6-4 and TRBJ2-1; TCRdb proposes TRBD1, but this gene call is untestable without DNA. Germline CDR1 MRHNA, CDR2 SNTAGT. CDR3 size: 12 residues. This chain's CDR3 is CASRDVGGPEFF.

The genes are TRBV27 and TRBJ2-5; TCRdb proposes TRBD1, but this gene call is untestable without DNA. Germline-derived CDR1 and CDR2 are MNHEY and SMNVEV (reference sequence). The CDR3 runs 15 residues. CDR3 sequence: CASSVQGAWLETQYF.

The CDR3 here is CASTPDSNQPQHF. The J gene is TRBJ1-5, the V gene TRBV6-5. Germline loops: CDR1 MNHEY, CDR2 SVGAGI. The CDR3 consists of 13 residues.

The chain recombines TRBV5-5 with TRBJ2-7; the D call of TRBD2 rests on TCRdb alone, since no DNA is present to check it. The CDR3 length is 15 residues. Germline V CDR1 and CDR2: SGHKS, YYEKEE (reference sequence). The CDR3 region is CASSDFGTRADEQYF.

The chain is built from TRBV7-9 and TRBJ2-7. The CDR3 is 12 amino acids. Per the germline V gene, CDR1 is SEHNR and CDR2 is FQNEAQ (reference sequence). CDR3 residues: CASSSIKSEQYF.

This rearrangement joins TRBV12-3 or TRBV12-4 to TRBJ2-5; lacking DNA, the TRBD1 call made by TCRdb goes unchecked. The CDR3 runs to 14 residues. The CDR3 sequence: CASSPTGPRETQYF.

The chain has TRBV7-2 and TRBJ1-2. The length of the CDR3 is 15 residues. Germline-derived CDR1 and CDR2 are SGHTA and FQGNSA. CDR3 amino acids: CASSLVLRWNYGYTF.

The chain carries TRBV19 and TRBJ2-7; lacking DNA, the TRBD1 call made by TCRdb goes unchecked. This CDR3 is 16 amino acids long. Per germline, CDR1 LNHDA and CDR2 SQIVND (reference sequence). The CDR3 loop is CASSTVPGRLDYEQYF.

The CDR3: CASSLSGTEAFF. The J gene is TRBJ1-1, the V gene TRBV28; TCRdb reports TRBD1, a call that lacks DNA to check it against. The CDR3 is 12 amino acids. The germline V gene encodes CDR1 MDHEN and CDR2 SYDVKM.

This chain uses TRBV20-1 with TRBJ2-1; lacking DNA, the TRBD1 call made by TCRdb goes unchecked. The germline V gene has CDR1 DFQATT and CDR2 SNEGSKA (reference sequence). There are 12 residues in the CDR3. CDR3 amino acids: CSVQGYGNEQFF.

This chain uses TRBV24-1 with TRBJ2-2; with no DNA, the TCRdb D assignment of TRBD2 cannot be verified. The CDR3 runs to 14 residues. Germline lookup yields CDR1 KGHDR and CDR2 SFDVKD. The CDR3 sequence is CATSDLSGSGELFF.

The chain couples TRBV21-1 to TRBJ2-1; absent DNA, TCRdb's TRBD2 call cannot be checked. TRBV21-1 is labeled a pseudogene. This CDR3 comprises 19 residues. CDR3 sequence: CASSKGNSGGARAYNEQFF.

The J gene is TRBJ1-1, the V gene TRBV6-5. The CDR3 has 15 amino acids. Germline loops: CDR1 MNHEY, CDR2 SVGAGI. CDR3: CASSLTWNVSPEAFF.